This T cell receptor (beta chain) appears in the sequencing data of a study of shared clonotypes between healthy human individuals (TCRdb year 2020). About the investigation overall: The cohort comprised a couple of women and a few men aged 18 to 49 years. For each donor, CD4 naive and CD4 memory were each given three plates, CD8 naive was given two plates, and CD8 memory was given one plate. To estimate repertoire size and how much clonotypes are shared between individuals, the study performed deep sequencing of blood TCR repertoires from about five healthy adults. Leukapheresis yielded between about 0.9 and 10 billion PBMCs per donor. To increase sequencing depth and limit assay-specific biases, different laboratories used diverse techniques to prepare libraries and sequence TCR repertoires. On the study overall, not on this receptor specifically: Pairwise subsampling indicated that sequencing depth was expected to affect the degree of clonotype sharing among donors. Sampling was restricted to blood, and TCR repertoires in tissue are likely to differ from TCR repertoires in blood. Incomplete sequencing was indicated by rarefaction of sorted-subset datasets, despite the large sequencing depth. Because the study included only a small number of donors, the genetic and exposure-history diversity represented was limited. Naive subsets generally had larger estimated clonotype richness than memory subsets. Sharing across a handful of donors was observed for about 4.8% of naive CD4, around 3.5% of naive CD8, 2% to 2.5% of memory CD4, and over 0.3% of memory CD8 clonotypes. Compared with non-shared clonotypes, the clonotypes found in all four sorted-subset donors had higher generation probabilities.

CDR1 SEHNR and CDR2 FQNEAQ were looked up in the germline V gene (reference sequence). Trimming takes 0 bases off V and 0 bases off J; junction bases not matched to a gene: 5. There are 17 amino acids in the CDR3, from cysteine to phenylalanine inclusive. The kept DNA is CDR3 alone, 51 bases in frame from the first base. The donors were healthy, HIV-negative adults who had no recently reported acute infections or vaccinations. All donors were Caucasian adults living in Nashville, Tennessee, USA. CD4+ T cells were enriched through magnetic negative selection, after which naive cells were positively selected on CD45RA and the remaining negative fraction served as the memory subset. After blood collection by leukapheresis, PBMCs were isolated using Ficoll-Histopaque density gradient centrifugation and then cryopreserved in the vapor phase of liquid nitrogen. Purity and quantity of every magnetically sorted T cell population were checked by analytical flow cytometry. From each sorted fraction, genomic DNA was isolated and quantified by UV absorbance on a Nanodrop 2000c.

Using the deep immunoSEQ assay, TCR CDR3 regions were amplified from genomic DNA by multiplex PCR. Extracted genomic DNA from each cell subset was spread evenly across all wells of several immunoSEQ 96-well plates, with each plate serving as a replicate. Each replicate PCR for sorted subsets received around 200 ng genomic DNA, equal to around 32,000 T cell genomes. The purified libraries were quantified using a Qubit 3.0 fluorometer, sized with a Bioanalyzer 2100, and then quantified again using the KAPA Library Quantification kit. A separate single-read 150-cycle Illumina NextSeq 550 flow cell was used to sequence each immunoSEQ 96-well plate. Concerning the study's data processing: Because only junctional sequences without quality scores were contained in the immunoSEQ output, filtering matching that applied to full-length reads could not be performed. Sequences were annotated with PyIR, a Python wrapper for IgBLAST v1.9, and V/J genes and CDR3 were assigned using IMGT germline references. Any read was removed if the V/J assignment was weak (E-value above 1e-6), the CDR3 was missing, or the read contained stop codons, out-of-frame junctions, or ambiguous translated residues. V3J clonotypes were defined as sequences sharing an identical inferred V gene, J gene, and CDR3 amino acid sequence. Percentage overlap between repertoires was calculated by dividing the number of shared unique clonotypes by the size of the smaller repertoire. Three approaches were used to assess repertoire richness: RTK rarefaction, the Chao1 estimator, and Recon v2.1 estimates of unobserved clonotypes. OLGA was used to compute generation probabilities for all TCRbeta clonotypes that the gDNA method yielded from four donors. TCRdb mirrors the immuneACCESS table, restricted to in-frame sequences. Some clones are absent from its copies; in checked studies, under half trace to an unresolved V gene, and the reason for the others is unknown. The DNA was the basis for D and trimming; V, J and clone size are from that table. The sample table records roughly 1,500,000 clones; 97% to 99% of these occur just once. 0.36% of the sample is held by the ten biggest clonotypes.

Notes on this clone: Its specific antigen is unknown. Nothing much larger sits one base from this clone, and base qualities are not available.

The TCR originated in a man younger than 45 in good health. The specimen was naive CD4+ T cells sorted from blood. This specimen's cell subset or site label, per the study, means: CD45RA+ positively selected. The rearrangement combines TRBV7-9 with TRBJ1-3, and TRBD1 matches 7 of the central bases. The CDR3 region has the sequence CASSLAPTGFSGNTIYF. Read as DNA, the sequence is TGTGCCAGCAGCTTAGCTCCGACAGGGTTCTCTGGAAACACCATATATTTT.